This is a list of T cell receptor beta chains from one sample in a study of cytomegalovirus exposure and HLA in healthy donors. Sequencing used immunoSEQ multiplex PCR; TCRdb keeps in-frame clones, though not all of them. This table has roughly 230,000 clones, 85% to 95% appearing once. The sample comprised PBMCs. Source of these receptors: a girl aged 2-10 years in good health and CMV-seronegative. CDR3s include the opening cysteine and the closing phenylalanine or tryptophan. A D gene is named only where the DNA matches it firmly. Clone size appears in some rows only: once, few, many, or a class for an expanded clone.

V	size	J	D	CDR3	DNA
TRBV9	NA	TRBJ2-3	NA	CASSAGRADTQYF	TGTGCCAGCAGCGCGGGAAGGGCAGATACGCAGTATTTT
TRBV7-2	NA	TRBJ2-7	TRBD2	CASSLGLAGAYEQYF	TGTGCCAGCAGCTTAGGACTAGCGGGAGCCTACGAGCAGTACTTC
TRBV29-1	NA	TRBJ2-7	NA	CSEKTKGVWGNYEQYF	TGCAGCGAGAAAACCAAGGGGGTTTGGGGAAACTACGAGCAGTACTTC
TRBV5-4	few	TRBJ2-7	TRBD2	CASSFEASGRSYEQYF	TGTGCCAGCAGCTTTGAGGCTAGCGGGAGATCGTACGAGCAGTACTTC
TRBV10-3	NA	TRBJ2-3	TRBD2	CATRLAVSTDTQYF	TGTGCCACCCGACTAGCGGTTAGCACAGATACGCAGTATTTT
TRBV28	once	TRBJ1-1	NA	CASSIQGGTEAFF	TGTGCCAGCAGTATACAGGGCGGCACTGAAGCTTTCTTT
TRBV18	NA	TRBJ2-1	TRBD2	CASSPEPGLVLYNEQFF	TGTGCCAGCTCACCCGAACCGGGACTAGTCCTCTACAATGAGCAGTTCTTC
TRBV4-1	NA	TRBJ1-2	NA	CASPDSSRPDCWAYGYTF	TGCGCCAGCCCGGACTCCTCTCGACCGGACTGTTGGGCCTATGGCTACACCTTC
TRBV23-1	NA	TRBJ1-5	NA	CASSQSGRGNQPQHF	TGCGCCAGCAGTCAATCAGGGAGAGGCAATCAGCCCCAGCATTTT
TRBV6-6	NA	TRBJ1-4	TRBD1	CASRGGTNEKLFF	TGTGCCAGCAGAGGGGGCACTAATGAAAAACTGTTTTTT
TRBV28	NA	TRBJ2-1	TRBD1	CASTLLKGGEQFF	TGTGCCAGCACCCTACTCAAAGGGGGCGAGCAGTTCTTC
TRBV25-1	NA	TRBJ2-7	NA	CASSGSPGHQSYEQYF	TGTGCCAGCAGTGGAAGCCCGGGACACCAATCCTACGAGCAGTACTTC
TRBV9	NA	TRBJ2-2	TRBD1	CTSSVKLGQDLPGELFF	TGTACCAGCAGCGTAAAGTTGGGACAGGACCTACCCGGGGAGCTGTTTTTT
TRBV7-9	NA	TRBJ2-5	NA	CASSLPKETQYF	TGTGCCAGCAGCTTACCTAAAGAGACCCAGTACTTC
TRBV28	NA	TRBJ2-3	TRBD1	CASPPTGQYTDTQYF	TGTGCCAGCCCCCCGACGGGACAGTACACAGATACGCAGTATTTT
TRBV27	NA	TRBJ1-5	NA	CASSSPEGPQHF	TGTGCCAGCAGCTCTCCCGAGGGGCCCCAGCATTTT
TRBV13	NA	TRBJ2-3	TRBD2	CASSTTSGRRPDTQYF	TGTGCCAGCAGCACCACTAGCGGGAGGAGGCCAGATACGCAGTATTTT
TRBV27	NA	TRBJ2-3	NA	CASSFEASESLDTQYF	TGTGCCAGCAGTTTTGAGGCTAGCGAGTCTCTAGATACGCAGTATTTT
TRBV14	NA	TRBJ2-5	TRBD2	CASSQVGGETQYF	TGTGCCAGCAGCCAAGTCGGGGGGGAGACCCAGTACTTC
TRBV4-1	NA	TRBJ2-3	NA	CASSQRSTDTQYF	TGCGCCAGCAGCCAGAGAAGCACAGATACGCAGTATTTT
TRBV10-3	NA	TRBJ2-7	TRBD1	CAISELGQTYEQYF	TGTGCCATCAGTGAGTTGGGACAGACCTACGAGCAGTACTTC
TRBV5-5	NA	TRBJ1-2	TRBD1	CASSLRTGWTYGYTF	TGTGCCAGCAGCCTTAGGACAGGGTGGACCTATGGCTACACCTTC
TRBV2	NA	TRBJ1-2	TRBD1	CARRDRLNYGYTF	TGTGCCAGAAGGGACAGGCTAAACTATGGCTACACCTTC
TRBV7-9	NA	TRBJ1-5	TRBD1	CASSPTGGGQPQHF	TGTGCCAGCAGCCCTACAGGGGGAGGACAGCCCCAGCATTTT
TRBV28	NA	TRBJ1-6	TRBD1	CASRIPGQAGSPLHF	TGTGCCAGCAGAATACCGGGACAGGCGGGTTCACCCCTCCACTTT
TRBV6-6	NA	TRBJ1-5	NA	CASSYAGYNQPQHF	TGTGCCAGCAGTTACGCAGGGTACAATCAGCCCCAGCATTTT
TRBV5-1	NA	TRBJ2-7	TRBD2	CASSYGLAGTREQYF	TGCGCCAGCAGCTACGGACTAGCGGGAACTCGGGAGCAGTACTTC
TRBV7-8	NA	TRBJ1-1	NA	CASSRQWEWIDTEAFF	TGTGCCAGCAGCAGACAGTGGGAATGGATAGACACTGAAGCTTTCTTT
TRBV7-6	NA	TRBJ2-7	TRBD2	CASSLSEGGPLLQYF	TGTGCCAGCAGCTTAAGTGAGGGAGGGCCGTTATTGCAGTACTTC